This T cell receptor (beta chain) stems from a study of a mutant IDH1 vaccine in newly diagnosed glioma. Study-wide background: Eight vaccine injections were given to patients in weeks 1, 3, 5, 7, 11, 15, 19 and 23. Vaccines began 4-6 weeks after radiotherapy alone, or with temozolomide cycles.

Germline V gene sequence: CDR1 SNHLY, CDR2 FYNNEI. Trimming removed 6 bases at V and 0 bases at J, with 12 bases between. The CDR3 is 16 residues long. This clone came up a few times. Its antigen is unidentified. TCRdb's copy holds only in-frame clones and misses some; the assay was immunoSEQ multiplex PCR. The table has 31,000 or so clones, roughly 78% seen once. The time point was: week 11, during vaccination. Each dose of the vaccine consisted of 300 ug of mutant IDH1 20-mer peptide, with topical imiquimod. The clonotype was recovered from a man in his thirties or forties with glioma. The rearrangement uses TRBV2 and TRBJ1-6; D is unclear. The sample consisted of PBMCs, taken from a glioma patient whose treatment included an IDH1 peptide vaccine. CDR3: CASSKESSSYNSPLHF. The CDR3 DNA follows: TGTGCCAGCAGCAAGGAGTCTAGCTCCTATAATTCACCCCTCCACTTT.